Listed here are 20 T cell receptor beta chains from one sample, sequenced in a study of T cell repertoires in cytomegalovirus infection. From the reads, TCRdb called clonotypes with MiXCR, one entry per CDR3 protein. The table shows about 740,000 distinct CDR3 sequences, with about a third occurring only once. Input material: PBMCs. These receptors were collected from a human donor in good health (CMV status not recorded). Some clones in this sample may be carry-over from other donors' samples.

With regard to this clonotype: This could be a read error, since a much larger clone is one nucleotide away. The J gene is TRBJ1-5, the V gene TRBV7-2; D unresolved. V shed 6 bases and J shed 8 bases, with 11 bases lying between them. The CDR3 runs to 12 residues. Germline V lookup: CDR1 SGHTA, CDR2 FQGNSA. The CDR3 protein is CASSLRVKPQHF. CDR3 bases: TGTGCCAGCAGTTTGAGGGTAAAGCCCCAGCATTTT. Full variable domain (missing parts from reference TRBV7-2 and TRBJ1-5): GAGVSQSPSNKVTEKGKDVELRCDPISGHTALYWYRQSLGQGLEFLIYFQGNSAPDKSGLPSDRFSAERTGGSVSTLTIQRTQQEDSAVYLCASSLRVKPQHFGDGTRLSIL.

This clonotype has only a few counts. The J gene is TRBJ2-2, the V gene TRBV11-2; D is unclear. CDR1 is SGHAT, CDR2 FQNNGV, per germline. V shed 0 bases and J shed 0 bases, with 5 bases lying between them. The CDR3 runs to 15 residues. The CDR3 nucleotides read TGTGCCAGCAGCTTAGAGCCGTCGAACACCGGGGAGCTGTTTTTT. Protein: CASSLEPSNTGELFF.

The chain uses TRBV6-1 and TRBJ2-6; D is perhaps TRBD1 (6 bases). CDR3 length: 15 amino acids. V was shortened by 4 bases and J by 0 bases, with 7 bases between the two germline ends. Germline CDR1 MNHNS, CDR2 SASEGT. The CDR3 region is CASSVDSSGANVLTF. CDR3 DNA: TGTGCCAGCAGTGTGGACAGCTCTGGGGCCAACGTCCTGACTTTC.

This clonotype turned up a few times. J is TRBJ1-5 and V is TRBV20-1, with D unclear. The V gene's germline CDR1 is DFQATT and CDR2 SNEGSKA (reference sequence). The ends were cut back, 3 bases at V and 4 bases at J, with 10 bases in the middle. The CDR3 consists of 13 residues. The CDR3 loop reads CSASRADNQPQHF. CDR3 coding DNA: TGCAGTGCTAGTAGGGCAGATAATCAGCCCCAGCATTTT.

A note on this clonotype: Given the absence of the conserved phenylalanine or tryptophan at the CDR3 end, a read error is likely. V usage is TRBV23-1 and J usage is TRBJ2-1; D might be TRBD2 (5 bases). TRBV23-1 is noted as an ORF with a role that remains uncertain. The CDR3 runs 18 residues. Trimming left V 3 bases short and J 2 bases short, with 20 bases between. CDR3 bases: TGCGCCAGCAGTCAGCGATGCCTAGGGAGAGTACCCTACAATGAGCAGTTCTCC. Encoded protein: CASSQRCLGRVPYNEQFS.

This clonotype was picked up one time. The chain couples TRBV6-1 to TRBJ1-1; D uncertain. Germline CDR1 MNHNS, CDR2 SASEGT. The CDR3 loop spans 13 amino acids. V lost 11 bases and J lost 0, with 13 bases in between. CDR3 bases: TGTGCCCGCATTGTAAAAGTGAACACTGAAGCTTTCTTT. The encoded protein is CARIVKVNTEAFF.

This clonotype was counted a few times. CDR3 residues: CASSVGTGLQPQHF. CDR3 coding DNA: TGTGCCAGCAGTGTCGGGACAGGGCTTCAGCCCCAGCATTTT. J is TRBJ1-5 and V is TRBV12-3 or TRBV12-4, with 9 bases lining up with TRBD1. The CDR3 runs 14 residues. Unmatched junction bases numbered 5, after V lost 5 bases and J lost 6 bases.

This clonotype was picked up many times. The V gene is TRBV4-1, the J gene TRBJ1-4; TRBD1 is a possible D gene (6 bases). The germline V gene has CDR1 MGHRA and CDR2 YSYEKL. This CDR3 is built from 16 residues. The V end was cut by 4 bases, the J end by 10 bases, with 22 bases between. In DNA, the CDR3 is TGCGCCAGCAGCCTTGAGAGAGGGGGGACGTCGGTAAAACTGTTTTTT. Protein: CASSLERGGTSVKLFF.

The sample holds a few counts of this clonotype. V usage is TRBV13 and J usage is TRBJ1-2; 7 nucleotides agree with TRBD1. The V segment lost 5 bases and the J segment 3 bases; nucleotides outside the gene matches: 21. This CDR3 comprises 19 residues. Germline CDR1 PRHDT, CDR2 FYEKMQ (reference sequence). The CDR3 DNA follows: TGTGCCAGCAGCCTGCGACGGACAGGCGAACGGGGAGTGGACTATGGCTACACCTTC. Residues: CASSLRRTGERGVDYGYTF.

The CDR3 protein is CSAREFTGAVNEKLFF. CDR3 DNA: TGCAGTGCTAGAGAATTCACAGGGGCGGTCAATGAAAAACTGTTTTTT. The chain has TRBV20-1 and TRBJ1-4; 7 bases are shared with TRBD1. V dropped 0 bases and J dropped 5; count of bases not matched to a gene: 9. Per the germline V gene, CDR1 is DFQATT and CDR2 is SNEGSKA (reference sequence). This CDR3 contains 16 residues.

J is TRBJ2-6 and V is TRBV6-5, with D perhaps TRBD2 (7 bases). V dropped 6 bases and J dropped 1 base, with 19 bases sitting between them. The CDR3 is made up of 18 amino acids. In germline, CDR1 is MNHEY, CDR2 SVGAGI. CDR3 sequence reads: CASSDPGGRRSGANVLTF. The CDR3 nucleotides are TGTGCCAGCAGCGACCCCGGGGGGCGCAGGTCTGGGGCCAACGTCCTGACTTTC.

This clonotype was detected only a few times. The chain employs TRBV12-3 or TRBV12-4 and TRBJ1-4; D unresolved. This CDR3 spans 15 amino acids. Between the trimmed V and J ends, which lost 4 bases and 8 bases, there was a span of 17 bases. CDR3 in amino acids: CASSSTAFQGEKLFF. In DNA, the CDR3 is TGTGCCAGCAGTTCAACGGCCTTTCAAGGCGAAAAACTGTTTTTT.

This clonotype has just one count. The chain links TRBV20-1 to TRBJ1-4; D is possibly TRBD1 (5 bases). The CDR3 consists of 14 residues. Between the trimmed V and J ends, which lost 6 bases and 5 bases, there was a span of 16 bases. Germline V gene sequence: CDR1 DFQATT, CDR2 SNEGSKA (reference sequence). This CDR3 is CSASFPQGNEKLFF. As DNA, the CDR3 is TGCAGTGCCAGCTTCCCTCAGGGAAATGAAAAACTGTTTTTT.

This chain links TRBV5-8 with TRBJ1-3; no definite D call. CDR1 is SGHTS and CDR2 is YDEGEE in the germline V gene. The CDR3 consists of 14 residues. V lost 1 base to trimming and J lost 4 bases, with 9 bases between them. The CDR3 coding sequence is TGTGCCAGCAGCTTGACCATGGGAGGAAACACCATATATTTT. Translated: CASSLTMGGNTIYF.

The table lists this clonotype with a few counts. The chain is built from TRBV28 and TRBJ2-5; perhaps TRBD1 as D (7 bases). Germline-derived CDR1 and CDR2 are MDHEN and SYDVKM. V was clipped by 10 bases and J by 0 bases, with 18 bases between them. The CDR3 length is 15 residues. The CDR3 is CATRAGQPYQETQYF. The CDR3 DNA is TGTGCCACCAGGGCGGGACAGCCGTACCAAGAGACCCAGTACTTC. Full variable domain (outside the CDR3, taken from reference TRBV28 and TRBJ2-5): DVKVTQSSRYLVKRTGEKVFLECVQDMDHENMFWYRQDPGLGLRLIYFSYDVKMKEKGDIPEGYSVSREKKERFSLILESASTNQTSMYLCATRAGQPYQETQYFGPGTRLLVL.

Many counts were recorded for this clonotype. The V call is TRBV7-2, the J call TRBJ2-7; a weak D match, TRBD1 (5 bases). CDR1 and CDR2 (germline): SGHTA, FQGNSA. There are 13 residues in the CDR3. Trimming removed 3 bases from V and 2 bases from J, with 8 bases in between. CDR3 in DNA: TGTGCCAGCAGCTTCCAGGGCACCTACGAGCAGTACTTC. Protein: CASSFQGTYEQYF.

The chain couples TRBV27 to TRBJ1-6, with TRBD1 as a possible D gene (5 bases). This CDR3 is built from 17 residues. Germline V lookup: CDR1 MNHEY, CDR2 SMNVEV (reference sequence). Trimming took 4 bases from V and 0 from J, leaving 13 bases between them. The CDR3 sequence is CASSSPGRSSYNSPLHF. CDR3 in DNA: TGTGCCAGCAGTTCGCCGGGACGGAGCTCCTATAATTCACCCCTCCACTTT.

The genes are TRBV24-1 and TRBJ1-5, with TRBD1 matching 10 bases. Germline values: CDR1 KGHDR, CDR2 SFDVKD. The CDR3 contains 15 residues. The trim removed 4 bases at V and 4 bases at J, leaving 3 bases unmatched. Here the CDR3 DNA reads TGTGCCACCAGTGAGACAGGGGGCCCAAATCAGCCCCAGCATTTT. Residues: CATSETGGPNQPQHF.

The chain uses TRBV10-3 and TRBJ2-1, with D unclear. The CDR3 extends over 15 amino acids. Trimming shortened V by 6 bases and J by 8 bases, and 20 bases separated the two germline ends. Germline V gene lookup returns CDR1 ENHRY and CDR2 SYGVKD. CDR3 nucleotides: TGTGCCATCAGGAACCACGGAACTAATAGGGATGAGCAGTTCTTC. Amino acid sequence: CAIRNHGTNRDEQFF.

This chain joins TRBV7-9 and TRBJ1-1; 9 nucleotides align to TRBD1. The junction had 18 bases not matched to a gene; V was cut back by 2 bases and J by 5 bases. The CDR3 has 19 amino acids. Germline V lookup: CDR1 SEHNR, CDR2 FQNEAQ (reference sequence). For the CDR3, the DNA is TGTGCCAGCAGCTTAAGGACCCCGGGACAGGGATTTGTCGGGACTGAAGCTTTCTTT. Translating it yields CASSLRTPGQGFVGTEAFF.